Presented here are 24 T cell receptor beta chains from one specimen sequenced in a study of identical twins. Each CDR3 protein is one row after TCRdb ran MiXCR on the 5' RACE reads. This repertoire shows 150,000 or so distinct CDR3 sequences, approximately 4% found once; its top ten account for more than 6.5%. The sequencing sample was made of memory T cells sorted from blood. The receptors were gathered from a man younger than 35 in good health.

This clonotype was found many times. The chain couples TRBV19 to TRBJ2-5; 7 bases align to TRBD1. Trimming removed 6 bases from V and 2 bases from J; junction bases left unmatched: 3. The CDR3 sequence is 13 residues long. Germline V gene sequence: CDR1 LNHDA, CDR2 SQIVND (reference sequence). The CDR3 DNA sequence: TGTGCCAGTAGCAGGGGGAATCAAGAGACCCAGTACTTC. Encoded protein: CASSRGNQETQYF.

This clonotype was observed at least ten times. The V call is TRBV6-5, the J call TRBJ2-7; D unclear. The germline V gene has CDR1 MNHEY and CDR2 SVGAGI. CDR3 length: 14 residues. Deletions cut 0 bases from V and 6 bases from J, with 12 bases between. The CDR3 is CASSYSVDESEQYV. The CDR3 DNA reads TGTGCCAGCAGTTACTCGGTTGACGAGAGCGAGCAGTACGTC.

The chain carries TRBV5-1 and TRBJ1-1, with TRBD1 matching over 7 bases. The CDR3 runs 16 residues. The V gene's germline CDR1 is SGHRS and CDR2 YFSETQ. J lost 0 bases, V lost 5 bases, and 10 bases had no gene match. The CDR3 loop is CASRDGQDAMNTEAFF. Written as DNA, the CDR3 is TGCGCCAGCAGGGATGGACAGGACGCCATGAACACTGAAGCTTTCTTT.

At least ten counts were recorded for this clonotype. This chain uses TRBV2 with TRBJ2-5; 7 bases are shared with TRBD1. The CDR3 totals 13 residues. Germline V lookup: CDR1 SNHLY, CDR2 FYNNEI. Trimming at V came to 7 bases and at J to 2 bases, leaving 4 bases not matched to a gene. This CDR3 reads CASIRTGQETQYF. The CDR3 DNA sequence: TGTGCCAGCATTCGGACAGGACAAGAGACCCAGTACTTC.

This clonotype has only a few counts. Given a much more abundant clone one base away, this may be a read error. The conserved phenylalanine or tryptophan normally closing the CDR3 is absent here, so this likely arose from a read error. The chain has TRBV29-1 and TRBJ1-1; no clear D. The CDR3 is 12 residues long. Germline CDR1 is SQVTM and CDR2 is ANQGSEA. Trimming shortened V by 2 bases and J by 7 bases, and 11 bases separated the two germline ends. The CDR3 sequence is CSVELSRGEAFY. The CDR3 bases are TGCAGCGTTGAACTGAGTCGTGGTGAAGCTTTCTAT.

This clonotype was observed at least ten times. This chain joins TRBV6-2 or TRBV6-3 and TRBJ1-5, with D possibly TRBD1 on 5 matching bases. The germline gives CDR1 MNHEY, CDR2 SVGEGT. V lost 6 bases, J lost 1 base, and 16 bases lay in between. This CDR3 region has 16 residues. CDR3 sequence reads: CASSFYRDGSNQPQHF. The CDR3 nucleotides are TGTGCCAGCAGCTTTTACCGGGACGGAAGCAATCAGCCCCAGCATTTT.

Many counts were recorded for this clonotype. The chain has TRBV20-1 and TRBJ2-7; 10 bases match TRBD1. In germline, CDR1 is DFQATT, CDR2 SNEGSKA (reference sequence). Trimming at V came to 3 bases and at J to 3 bases, leaving 8 bases not matched to a gene. There are 15 residues in the CDR3. The CDR3, as DNA: TGCAGTGCTAGGGGGTTGGGGACAGGGGACTACGAGCAGTACTTC. Protein sequence: CSARGLGTGDYEQYF.

This clonotype has ten or more counts. J is TRBJ2-3 and V is TRBV5-1, with TRBD2 matching 7 bases. This CDR3 contains 14 residues. V lost 1 base and J lost 4; bases outside the gene matches: 3. Germline lookup yields CDR1 SGHRS and CDR2 YFSETQ. The CDR3 protein is CASSLYSGADTQYF. The CDR3 nucleotides read TGCGCCAGCAGCTTGTACAGCGGGGCAGATACGCAGTATTTT.

There are many counts of this clonotype. The V gene is TRBV7-6, the J gene TRBJ2-7; D gene uncertain. Trimming took 1 base from V and 3 from J, leaving 7 bases between them. The CDR3 is made up of 13 amino acids. Germline lookup yields CDR1 SGHVS and CDR2 FNYEAQ. This chain's CDR3 is CASSLGDIYEQYF. CDR3 DNA: TGTGCCAGCAGCTTAGGAGACATCTACGAGCAGTACTTC. The full variable domain, rest sourced from reference TRBV7-6 and TRBJ2-7, is GAGVSQSPRYKVTKRGQDVALRCDPISGHVSLYWYRQALGQGPEFLTYFNYEAQQDKSGLPNDRFSAERPEGSISTLTIQRTEQRDSAMYRCASSLGDIYEQYFGPGTRLTVT.

This clonotype ranks as large. The chain joins TRBV29-1 to TRBJ2-5; D is perhaps TRBD2 (5 bases). Germline CDR1 SQVTM, CDR2 ANQGSEA. There are 12 residues in the CDR3. V lost 7 bases and J lost 7, with 16 bases in between. CDR3 amino acids: CSGGETKGTQYF. The CDR3 nucleotides read TGCAGCGGGGGAGAAACCAAGGGGACCCAGTACTTC.

This clonotype was found many times. The genes are TRBV3-1 and TRBJ2-1, with 7 bases fitting TRBD2. V lost 0 bases and J lost 8; bases outside the gene matches: 16. The CDR3 is 18 residues long. The germline gives CDR1 LGHDT, CDR2 YNNKEL (reference sequence). The chain's CDR3 is CASSQEWRTSVGSDEQFF. In nucleotides, the CDR3 is TGTGCCAGCAGCCAAGAGTGGCGTACTAGCGTTGGATCGGATGAGCAGTTCTTC.

Many counts were recorded for this clonotype. The junction differs from germline at one of its ends, possibly a read error. For the CDR3, the DNA is TGCAGAGCTAGTCGGGTTTCAAAAGAGACCCAGTACTTC. Amino acid sequence: CRASRVSKETQYF. V gene TRBV20-1 combines with J gene TRBJ2-5; D is uncertain. CDR1 is DFQATT and CDR2 is SNEGSKA in the germline V gene (reference sequence). The CDR3 loop spans 13 amino acids.

The table lists this clonotype with many counts. The chain employs TRBV7-9 and TRBJ2-5; TRBD1 aligns across 7 bases. The germline V gene has CDR1 SEHNR and CDR2 FQNEAQ (reference sequence). The CDR3 totals 14 residues. V was clipped by 3 bases and J by 2 bases; unmatched bases: 3. The CDR3 here is CASSFRDRQETQYF. The CDR3 DNA is TGTGCCAGCAGCTTCCGGGACAGACAAGAGACCCAGTACTTC.

In this sample, this clonotype turned up many times. This chain links TRBV20-1 with TRBJ2-5; possibly TRBD2 for D (5 bases). V was shortened by 3 bases and J by 2 bases, with 19 bases between the two germline ends. Germline V gene lookup returns CDR1 DFQATT and CDR2 SNEGSKA (reference sequence). The CDR3 is 16 amino acids. In DNA, the CDR3 is TGCAGTGCTAGCGGGATCCAGATCGCTTCACAAGAGACCCAGTACTTC. The encoded protein is CSASGIQIASQETQYF.

This clonotype was seen repeatedly, ten times or more. The V call is TRBV21-1, the J call TRBJ2-7; no check of the table's D call, TRBD2, against the DNA was made. TRBV21-1 is termed a pseudogene. The CDR3 length is 14 residues. The CDR3 here is CASSTSGDKYEQYF. DNA of the CDR3: TGTGCCAGCAGCACGTCGGGAGACAAGTACGAGCAGTACTTC.

This clonotype has ten or more counts. CDR3 protein: CASRWEGSTDTQYF. The CDR3 DNA reads as TGTGCCAGCCGATGGGAGGGAAGCACAGATACGCAGTATTTT. The rearrangement uses TRBV6-6 and TRBJ2-3, with 7 positions matching TRBD2. This CDR3 region has 14 residues. Losses at the gene ends were 8 bases for V and 0 bases for J; bases not matched to a gene: 5. From germline, CDR1 is MNHNY and CDR2 SVGAGI (reference sequence).

This clonotype came up many times. The J gene is TRBJ2-7, the V gene TRBV5-4; 13 positions match TRBD2. Germline V gives CDR1 SGHNT, CDR2 YYREEE (reference sequence). This CDR3 has 15 residues. J gave up 6 bases and V 2 bases, and 5 bases lay outside the gene matches. Written as DNA, the CDR3 is TGTGCCAGCAGCTTAGGACTAGCGGGAGAACGCGAGCAGTACTTC. The encoded protein is CASSLGLAGEREQYF.

This clonotype was observed many times. The gene calls are TRBV28 and TRBJ2-3; D possibly corresponds to TRBD1 (6 bases). Trimming cost V 3 bases and J 2 bases, with 12 bases left between them. Looked up from germline, CDR1 is MDHEN and CDR2 is SYDVKM. This CDR3 spans 15 amino acids. The CDR3 bases are TGTGCCAGCAGTTTTGGGGGCCGGGTCACAGATACGCAGTATTTT. Protein: CASSFGGRVTDTQYF.

This clonotype appeared many times. This chain links TRBV12-5 with TRBJ1-2, with D unresolved. Looked up from germline, CDR1 is LGHNT and CDR2 is FRNRAP. The CDR3 consists of 17 residues. Trimming removed 6 bases at V and 2 bases at J, with 22 bases between. In DNA, the CDR3 is TGTGCTAGTGGCCCTGGGGAGAGCCGGCGGGCCAACTATGGCTACACCTTC. It encodes CASGPGESRRANYGYTF. The full variable domain, completed using reference TRBV12-5 and TRBJ1-2, is DARVTQTPRHKVTEMGQEVTMRCQPILGHNTVFWYRQTMMQGLELLAYFRNRAPLDDSGMPKDRFSAEMPDATLATLKIQPSEPRDSAVYFCASGPGESRRANYGYTFGSGTRLTVV.

This chain's CDR3 is CSVDGHRGHSTDTQYF. CDR3 DNA sequence: TGCAGCGTTGACGGCCACAGGGGACACAGCACAGATACGCAGTATTTT. The chain combines TRBV29-1 with TRBJ2-3, with 7 bases fitting TRBD1. CDR3 length: 16 amino acids. Per the germline V gene, CDR1 is SQVTM and CDR2 is ANQGSEA. The trim removed 3 bases at V and 0 bases at J, leaving 9 bases unmatched.

The sample holds a few counts of this clonotype. A much larger clonotype is one base distant, so this may be a read error. The conserved phenylalanine or tryptophan normally closing the CDR3 is absent here, so this likely arose from a read error. The chain is built from TRBV24-1 and TRBJ2-1, with a tentative D call TRBD1 (6 bases). Germline CDR1 is KGHDR and CDR2 is SFDVKD. The V end lost 6 bases, the J end lost 1 base, and 9 bases lay between the germline ends. The CDR3 loop spans 14 amino acids. The CDR3 DNA is TGTGCCACCAGTAAGGACAGTTCCTACAATGAGCAGTTCTCC. This translates into CATSKDSSYNEQFS.

Many counts were recorded for this clonotype. The V and J genes are TRBV6-1 and TRBJ2-2; D is perhaps TRBD1 or TRBD2 (5 bases each). V was clipped by 6 bases and J by 0 bases, with 20 bases between them. The CDR3 length is 18 residues. Per the germline V gene, CDR1 is MNHNS and CDR2 is SASEGT. The CDR3 is CASSLYFGADTNTGELFF. The CDR3 DNA reads TGTGCCAGCAGCCTCTACTTCGGGGCAGACACGAACACCGGGGAGCTGTTTTTT.

This clonotype was observed many times. This chain connects TRBV12-3 or TRBV12-4 to TRBJ1-2; no clear D gene. V was shortened by 9 bases and J by 0 bases, with 11 bases between the two germline ends. The CDR3 has 13 residues. This chain's CDR3 is CARARSSNYGYTF. CDR3 nucleotides: TGTGCCAGAGCCAGGTCTTCTAACTATGGCTACACCTTC.

This clonotype was seen repeatedly, ten times or more. The CDR3 sequence is CASRLDSRSYNEQFF. The CDR3 DNA is TGTGCCAGCAGACTGGACAGTCGCTCCTACAATGAGCAGTTCTTC. This chain uses TRBV6-2 or TRBV6-3 with TRBJ2-1; maybe TRBD1 (6 bases). Germline CDR1 MNHEY, CDR2 SVGEGT. The CDR3 sequence is 15 residues long. V gave up 6 bases and J gave up 0 bases, with 12 bases separating them.